A selection of T cell receptor beta chains follows, all from one sample in a study of blood T cells in healthy people across ages. TCRdb passed the 5' RACE reads through MiXCR, listing each CDR3 protein once. The sample lists around 1,500,000 distinct CDR3 sequences; roughly 27% were seen once. The specimen was blood. Receptor source: a woman aged 25 to 39 in good health. Both conserved end residues are part of each CDR3. Each record gives: D gene, clone size, V gene, J gene, CDR3 protein, CDR3 DNA. A D gene is named only where the DNA matches it firmly. Clone size is given for some rows only: seen once, a few or many times, or a class if the clone is expanded.

d_gene: NA; abundance: NA; v_gene: TRBV29-1; j_gene: TRBJ2-7; CDR3aa: CSVRPQFRGGISSYNEQYF; CDR3nt: TGCAGCGTCAGACCTCAGTTCAGGGGAGGGATTAGTTCCTACAATGAGCAGTACTTC
d_gene: NA; abundance: NA; v_gene: TRBV4-1; j_gene: TRBJ1-1; CDR3aa: CASSQIGGEREAFF; CDR3nt: TGCGCCAGCAGCCAAATAGGAGGGGAACGGGAAGCTTTCTTT
d_gene: NA; abundance: few; v_gene: TRBV2; j_gene: TRBJ1-4; CDR3aa: CASGAKKLFF; CDR3nt: TGTGCCAGCGGAGCCAAAAAACTGTTTTTT
d_gene: NA; abundance: NA; v_gene: TRBV4-2; j_gene: TRBJ1-5; CDR3aa: CASSQSLGSNQPQHF; CDR3nt: TGTGCCAGCAGCCAGAGCTTAGGTAGCAATCAGCCCCAGCATTTT
d_gene: NA; abundance: NA; v_gene: TRBV4-2; j_gene: TRBJ1-5; CDR3aa: CASSQRGISNQPQHF; CDR3nt: TGTGCCAGCAGCCAAAGGGGAATTAGCAATCAGCCCCAGCATTTT
d_gene: NA; abundance: few; v_gene: TRBV15; j_gene: TRBJ2-1; CDR3aa: CATSSPGPGSEQFF; CDR3nt: TGTGCCACCAGCAGCCCCGGACCTGGGAGTGAGCAGTTCTTC
d_gene: NA; abundance: NA; v_gene: TRBV24-1; j_gene: TRBJ2-3; CDR3aa: CATSGVRETDTQYF; CDR3nt: TGTGCCACCAGTGGCGTCAGGGAGACAGATACGCAGTATTTT
d_gene: NA; abundance: NA; v_gene: TRBV28; j_gene: TRBJ1-1; CDR3aa: CASTWSGNTEAFF; CDR3nt: TGTGCCAGCACCTGGAGCGGGAACACTGAAGCTTTCTTT
d_gene: TRBD2; abundance: many; v_gene: TRBV7-2; j_gene: TRBJ2-7; CDR3aa: CASSWGPAGRESSQYF; CDR3nt: TGTGCCAGCAGCTGGGGACCTGCGGGGCGGGAGTCGAGCCAGTACTTC
d_gene: NA; abundance: NA; v_gene: TRBV5-1; j_gene: TRBJ1-5; CDR3aa: CAGSSPEPQHF; CDR3nt: TGCGCCGGCAGCTCTCCTGAGCCCCAGCATTTT
d_gene: NA; abundance: NA; v_gene: TRBV7-9; j_gene: TRBJ1-4; CDR3aa: CASSLGSGREKLFF; CDR3nt: TGTGCCAGCAGCTTAGGATCAGGGCGGGAAAAACTGTTTTTT
d_gene: NA; abundance: once; v_gene: TRBV28; j_gene: TRBJ2-2; CDR3aa: CASSLSFGSNTGELFF; CDR3nt: TGTGCCAGCAGTCTTTCCTTTGGGTCGAACACCGGGGAGCTGTTTTTT
d_gene: NA; abundance: once; v_gene: TRBV20-1; j_gene: TRBJ2-5; CDR3aa: CSASEGGSYQETQYF; CDR3nt: TGCAGTGCTAGCGAGGGTGGATCGTACCAAGAGACCCAGTACTTC
d_gene: TRBD1; abundance: many; v_gene: TRBV15; j_gene: TRBJ1-4; CDR3aa: CATSRDSGGREKLFF; CDR3nt: TGTGCCACCAGCAGAGATTCAGGGGGCCGGGAAAAACTGTTTTTT
d_gene: NA; abundance: few; v_gene: TRBV5-4; j_gene: TRBJ2-7; CDR3aa: CASSSRQDLSYEQYF; CDR3nt: TGTGCCAGCAGCTCTCGACAGGATCTTTCCTACGAGCAGTACTTC
d_gene: TRBD2; abundance: few; v_gene: TRBV6-2/TRBV6-3; j_gene: TRBJ2-7; CDR3aa: CASSPQGSGRGKTYEQYF; CDR3nt: TGTGCCAGCAGCCCCCAGGGTAGCGGGAGAGGTAAGACCTACGAGCAGTACTTC
d_gene: NA; abundance: NA; v_gene: TRBV7-9; j_gene: TRBJ1-5; CDR3aa: CASSLVSGENQPQHF; CDR3nt: TGTGCCAGCAGCTTAGTGTCGGGGGAAAATCAGCCCCAGCATTTT
d_gene: NA; abundance: NA; v_gene: TRBV4-1; j_gene: TRBJ1-2; CDR3aa: CASSQDREVGYGYTF; CDR3nt: TGCGCCAGCAGCCAAGATAGGGAGGTCGGCTATGGCTACACCTTC
d_gene: NA; abundance: few; v_gene: TRBV5-1; j_gene: TRBJ2-1; CDR3aa: CASSYRNPTDNEQFF; CDR3nt: TGCGCCAGCAGCTACAGGAACCCGACAGACAATGAGCAGTTCTTC
d_gene: TRBD1; abundance: few; v_gene: TRBV29-1; j_gene: TRBJ1-1; CDR3aa: CSVDRGQGWTEAFF; CDR3nt: TGCAGCGTGGACCGTGGACAGGGGTGGACTGAAGCTTTCTTT
d_gene: TRBD2; abundance: NA; v_gene: TRBV2; j_gene: TRBJ2-5; CDR3aa: CASTNSGGSETQYF; CDR3nt: TGTGCCAGCACAAATTCGGGGGGATCGGAGACCCAGTACTTC
d_gene: TRBD1; abundance: many; v_gene: TRBV28; j_gene: TRBJ2-1; CDR3aa: CASSLPGQGNNEQFF; CDR3nt: TGTGCCAGCAGTTTGCCGGGACAGGGAAACAATGAGCAGTTCTTC
d_gene: TRBD1; abundance: NA; v_gene: TRBV7-9; j_gene: TRBJ1-4; CDR3aa: CASSSPGQKNEKLFF; CDR3nt: TGTGCCAGCAGCTCACCGGGACAGAAGAATGAAAAACTGTTTTTT
d_gene: NA; abundance: many; v_gene: TRBV29-1; j_gene: TRBJ2-4; CDR3aa: CSVTTQNIQYF; CDR3nt: TGCAGCGTTACGACTCAAAACATTCAGTACTTC
d_gene: NA; abundance: NA; v_gene: TRBV7-3; j_gene: TRBJ1-2; CDR3aa: CASSSQGGGNYGYTF; CDR3nt: TGTGCCAGCAGCTCGCAGGGAGGGGGTAACTATGGCTACACCTTC
d_gene: TRBD1; abundance: few; v_gene: TRBV20-1; j_gene: TRBJ1-1; CDR3aa: CSVRTGEGEAFF; CDR3nt: TGCAGTGTAAGGACAGGGGAGGGTGAAGCTTTCTTT
d_gene: TRBD1; abundance: few; v_gene: TRBV29-1; j_gene: TRBJ1-2; CDR3aa: CSVKDRVDYGYTF; CDR3nt: TGCAGCGTTAAGGACAGGGTGGACTATGGCTACACCTTC
d_gene: NA; abundance: NA; v_gene: TRBV14; j_gene: TRBJ2-7; CDR3aa: CASSSRGSGHEQYF; CDR3nt: TGTGCCAGCAGCTCGCGGGGCAGCGGCCACGAGCAGTACTTC
d_gene: TRBD2; abundance: NA; v_gene: TRBV20-1; j_gene: TRBJ2-3; CDR3aa: CSARGAGLVASTDTQYF; CDR3nt: TGCAGTGCTAGGGGAGCGGGGCTTGTCGCTAGCACAGATACGCAGTATTTT
d_gene: NA; abundance: few; v_gene: TRBV2; j_gene: TRBJ1-2; CDR3aa: CASSGTLRNELGYTF; CDR3nt: TGTGCCAGCAGTGGTACGTTACGGAACGAGTTAGGCTACACCTTC
d_gene: NA; abundance: NA; v_gene: TRBV5-1; j_gene: TRBJ1-5; CDR3aa: CASSLEGGDYQPQHF; CDR3nt: TGCGCCAGCAGCTTGGAGGGGGGGGACTATCAGCCCCAGCATTTT
d_gene: TRBD2; abundance: once; v_gene: TRBV5-6; j_gene: TRBJ2-7; CDR3aa: CASSLELAGGPHEQYF; CDR3nt: TGTGCCAGCAGCTTGGAACTAGCGGGGGGGCCCCACGAGCAGTACTTC
d_gene: TRBD1; abundance: few; v_gene: TRBV27; j_gene: TRBJ2-7; CDR3aa: CASARTGGAYEQYF; CDR3nt: TGTGCCTCCGCGCGGACAGGGGGCGCCTACGAGCAGTACTTC
d_gene: NA; abundance: NA; v_gene: TRBV3-1; j_gene: TRBJ2-1; CDR3aa: CASSLTSRYNEQFF; CDR3nt: TGTGCCAGCAGCTTGACTAGTCGCTACAATGAGCAGTTCTTC
d_gene: TRBD1; abundance: many; v_gene: TRBV9; j_gene: TRBJ1-1; CDR3aa: CASSPNGQGSTEAFF; CDR3nt: TGTGCCAGCAGCCCAAATGGACAGGGAAGCACTGAAGCTTTCTTT